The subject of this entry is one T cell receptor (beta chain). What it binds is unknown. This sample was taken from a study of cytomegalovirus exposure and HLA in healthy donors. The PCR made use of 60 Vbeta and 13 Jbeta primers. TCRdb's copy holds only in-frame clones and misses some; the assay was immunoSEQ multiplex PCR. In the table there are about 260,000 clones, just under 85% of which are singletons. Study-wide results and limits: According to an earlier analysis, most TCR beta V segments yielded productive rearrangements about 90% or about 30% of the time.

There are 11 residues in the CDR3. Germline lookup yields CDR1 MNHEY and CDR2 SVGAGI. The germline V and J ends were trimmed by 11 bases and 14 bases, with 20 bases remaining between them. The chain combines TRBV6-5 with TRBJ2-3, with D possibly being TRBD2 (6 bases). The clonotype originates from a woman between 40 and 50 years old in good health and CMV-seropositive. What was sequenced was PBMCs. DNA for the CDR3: TGTGCCGCCTACGGGACTCCCGTTTGGTATTTT. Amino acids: CAAYGTPVWYF.